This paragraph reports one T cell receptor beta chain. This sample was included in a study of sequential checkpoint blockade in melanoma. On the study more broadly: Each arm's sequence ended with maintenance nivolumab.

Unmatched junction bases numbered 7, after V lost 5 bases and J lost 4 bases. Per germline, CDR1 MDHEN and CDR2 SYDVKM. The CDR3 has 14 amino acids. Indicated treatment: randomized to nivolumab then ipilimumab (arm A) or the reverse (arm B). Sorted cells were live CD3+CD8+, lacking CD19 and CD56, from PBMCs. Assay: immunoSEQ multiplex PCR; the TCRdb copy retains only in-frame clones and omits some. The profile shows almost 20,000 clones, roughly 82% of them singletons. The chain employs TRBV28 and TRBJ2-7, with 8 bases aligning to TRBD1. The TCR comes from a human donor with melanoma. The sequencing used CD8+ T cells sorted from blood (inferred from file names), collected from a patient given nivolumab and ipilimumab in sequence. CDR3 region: CASSTRTGRYEQYF. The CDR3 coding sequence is TGTGCCAGCAGTACTCGGACAGGGCGATACGAGCAGTACTTC.